What follows are 26 T cell receptor beta chains derived from one specimen sequenced in a study of blood T cell repertoires in COVID-19. Produced via immunoSEQ multiplex PCR; TCRdb's table is partial and in-frame only. Found here are 40,000 to 55,000 clones, roughly 91% of them singletons; the top ten hold 5% to 7%. The sample taken for sequencing was peripheral blood. These receptors all stem from a man between 45 and 60 years old with active COVID-19.

The V and J genes are TRBV3-1 (or the pseudogene TRBV3-2) and TRBJ2-5, with 10 bases lining up with TRBD1. The CDR3 consists of 14 residues. Germline V lookup: CDR1 LGHDT, CDR2 YNNKEL (reference sequence). The trim removed 3 bases at V and 4 bases at J, leaving 2 bases unmatched. DNA of the CDR3: TGTGCCAGCAGCCACCGGGACAGGGGAGAGACCCAGTACTTC. Residues: CASSHRDRGETQYF.

V gene TRBV4-1 combines with J gene TRBJ2-3; TRBD2 agrees at 10 bases. The CDR3 contains 17 residues. In germline, CDR1 is MGHRA, CDR2 YSYEKL. V was clipped by 4 bases and J by 5 bases; unmatched bases: 12. The CDR3 DNA sequence: TGCGCCAGCAGCCTCGAATTAGCGGGGGGCTTGCGAGATACGCAGTATTTT. Translated, it gives CASSLELAGGLRDTQYF.

This clone was picked up one time. J is TRBJ2-5 and V is TRBV5-1; 8 positions match TRBD2. The CDR3 is made up of 14 amino acids. V lost 4 bases and J lost 2; bases outside the gene matches: 4. Germline assignment: CDR1 SGHRS and CDR2 YFSETQ. CDR3 sequence reads: CASSHTSGQETQYF. DNA of the CDR3: TGCGCCAGCAGCCATACTAGCGGACAAGAGACCCAGTACTTC.

This clone was observed a few times. CDR3 protein: CASTSLDGSGGDGELFF. The CDR3 DNA reads as TGTGCCAGCACCAGCCTCGACGGTAGCGGGGGTGATGGGGAGCTGTTTTTT. J is TRBJ2-2 and V is TRBV7-9; 9 positions agree with TRBD2. The length of the CDR3 is 17 residues. In germline, CDR1 is SEHNR, CDR2 FQNEAQ (reference sequence). With 7 bases clipped from V and 8 bases from J, the junction kept 17 bases outside the gene matches.

The gene calls are TRBV3-1 (or the pseudogene TRBV3-2) and TRBJ2-3; D perhaps matches TRBD2 (5 bases). Trimming cost V 1 base and J 2 bases, with 13 bases left between them. Germline loops: CDR1 LGHDT, CDR2 YNNKEL (reference sequence). This CDR3 contains 16 residues. CDR3 loop: CASSQGALGATDTQYF. The CDR3 DNA follows: TGTGCCAGCAGCCAAGGGGCTTTGGGAGCCACAGATACGCAGTATTTT.

The V gene is TRBV9, the J gene TRBJ2-1, with 9 positions matching TRBD2. Germline V gives CDR1 SGDLS, CDR2 YYNGEE. This CDR3 is 16 amino acids long. The J segment lost 7 bases and the V segment lost 0 bases, leaving 8 bases of the junction unmatched. As DNA, the CDR3 is TGTGCCAGCAGCGTAGGCGGGGGGGCCGGGGCGAATGAGCAGTTCTTC. Translating gives CASSVGGGAGANEQFF.

The sample holds a few counts of this clone. This chain joins TRBV6-1 and TRBJ1-5; D might be TRBD1 (6 bases). V gave up 1 base and J gave up 6 bases, with 16 bases separating them. There are 16 residues in the CDR3. Germline CDR1 reads MNHNS; CDR2 reads SASEGT. The CDR3 DNA sequence: TGTGCCAGCAGTGAAGTAGGTTTGGACAGCTCTCAGCCCCAGCATTTT. Residues: CASSEVGLDSSQPQHF.

The CDR3 DNA is TGTGCCAGCAGTCCGAGAGTACTTTCCGCAAATTCACCCCTCCACTTT. Its protein product is CASSPRVLSANSPLHF. V usage is TRBV27 and J usage is TRBJ1-6, with D unclear. Trimming left V 5 bases short and J 7 bases short, with 18 bases between. Germline V CDR1 and CDR2: MNHEY, SMNVEV (reference sequence). The CDR3 covers 16 residues.

The chain couples TRBV5-1 to TRBJ1-1; 7 nucleotides match TRBD1. The CDR3 is 15 residues long. The germline V gene encodes CDR1 SGHRS and CDR2 YFSETQ. J lost 0 bases, V lost 2 bases, and 4 bases had no gene match. The CDR3 spells CASSLKGQMNTEAFF. The CDR3 region has the DNA TGCGCCAGCAGCTTAAAGGGACAGATGAACACTGAAGCTTTCTTT. Looking up the rest from reference TRBV5-1 and TRBJ1-1 gives the full variable domain: KAGVTQTPRYLIKTRGQQVTLSCSPISGHRSVSWYQQTPGQGLQFLFEYFSETQRNKGNFPGRFSGRQFSNSRSEMNVSTLELGDSALYLCASSLKGQMNTEAFFGQGTRLTVV.

This chain connects TRBV29-1 to TRBJ2-2; no clear D gene. V was clipped by 4 bases and J by 5 bases, with 11 bases between them. The CDR3 totals 13 residues. Germline V gene sequence: CDR1 SQVTM, CDR2 ANQGSEA. The chain's CDR3 is CSVVVQRTGELFF. CDR3 nucleotide sequence: TGCAGCGTTGTGGTCCAGAGGACCGGGGAGCTGTTTTTT.

This chain joins TRBV5-1 and TRBJ1-1; D ambiguous. V gave up 0 bases and J gave up 5 bases, with 14 bases separating them. Germline V gene sequence: CDR1 SGHRS, CDR2 YFSETQ. This CDR3 contains 15 residues. CDR3 coding DNA: TGCGCCAGCAGCTTGGGCGCGCTCGTCACGACTGAAGCTTTCTTT. Its translation is CASSLGALVTTEAFF.

The rearrangement links TRBV2 to TRBJ2-5; D ambiguous. The CDR3 is 12 amino acids. Germline values: CDR1 SNHLY, CDR2 FYNNEI. V lost 2 bases and J 5 bases, leaving 6 bases between the germline ends. The CDR3 sequence: CASSERGETQYF. The CDR3, as DNA: TGTGCCAGCAGTGAACGAGGCGAGACCCAGTACTTC.

As to this clone: At one of its ends the junction is not consistent with the germline gene, which may arise from a read error. The rearrangement uses TRBV3-1 (or the pseudogene TRBV3-2) and TRBJ2-7, with D possibly TRBD1 on 6 matching bases. The CDR3 runs 17 residues. CDR1 is LGHDT, CDR2 YNNKEL, per germline (reference sequence). The CDR3 DNA reads as TGTGCCAGCAGCCAATACCCCGGACAGCAATCCTCCCACGAGCAGTACTTC. Residues: CASSQYPGQQSSHEQYF.

The genes are TRBV9 and TRBJ1-6; 10 bases map to TRBD1. From germline, CDR1 is SGDLS and CDR2 YYNGEE. Trimming at V came to 0 bases and at J to 9 bases, leaving 0 bases not matched to a gene. This CDR3 has 14 amino acids. The CDR3 loop reads CASSVGDRGSPLHF. CDR3 in DNA: TGTGCCAGCAGCGTAGGGGACAGGGGTTCACCCCTCCACTTT.

This clone was observed a few times. The V call is TRBV5-1, the J call TRBJ2-7, with 7 bases matching TRBD2. The J segment lost 2 bases and the V segment lost 4 bases, leaving 6 bases of the junction unmatched. The CDR3 has 14 residues. CDR1 is SGHRS, CDR2 YFSETQ, per germline. The CDR3, as DNA: TGCGCCAGCAGCCCCGGGGAGGGCGCCTACGAGCAGTACTTC. Translated: CASSPGEGAYEQYF.

V and J are TRBV30 and TRBJ2-1; 9 bases map to TRBD2. J lost 6 bases, V lost 1 base, and 4 bases had no gene match. CDR1 is GTSNPN, CDR2 SVGIG, per germline (reference sequence). The CDR3 extends over 14 amino acids. This chain's CDR3 is CAWSGGLATNEQFF. In DNA form, the CDR3 reads TGTGCCTGGAGTGGAGGACTAGCGACCAATGAGCAGTTCTTC.

V and J are TRBV27 and TRBJ1-1, with D perhaps matching TRBD1 (6 bases). CDR1 is MNHEY, CDR2 SMNVEV, per germline (reference sequence). This CDR3 has 17 residues. Trimming stripped 6 bases from V and 6 bases from J, with 26 bases between. The CDR3 sequence is CASSPSPGQGALAEAFF. The DNA for the CDR3 is TGTGCCAGCAGCCCAAGCCCGGGACAAGGGGCTTTGGCTGAAGCTTTCTTT.

The rearrangement links TRBV20-1 to TRBJ2-5; D is possibly TRBD2 (6 bases). V shed 3 bases and J shed 4 bases, with 15 bases lying between them. This CDR3 comprises 14 residues. Germline values: CDR1 DFQATT, CDR2 SNEGSKA (reference sequence). The CDR3, as DNA: TGCAGTGCTAGTACTCCGGATAGCGGAGAGACCCAGTACTTC. Its translation: CSASTPDSGETQYF.

The CDR3 protein is CASSAGQGSAKLFF. The CDR3 bases are TGTGCCAGTAGTGCCGGACAGGGGAGCGCAAAACTGTTTTTT. The chain recombines TRBV19 with TRBJ1-4, with 9 bases matching TRBD1. This CDR3 is built from 14 residues. V lost 5 bases, J lost 10 bases, and 8 bases stayed unmatched. From germline, CDR1 is LNHDA and CDR2 SQIVND (reference sequence).

This chain links TRBV5-1 with TRBJ2-3; tentative D call: TRBD2 (6 bases). Germline V gene data show CDR1 as SGHRS and CDR2 as YFSETQ. This CDR3 region has 16 residues. Between the trimmed V and J ends, which lost 3 bases and 1 base, there was a span of 15 bases. The CDR3, as DNA: TGCGCCAGCAGCTACGCTTTGCGGGGCCGCACAGATACGCAGTATTTT. Its protein product is CASSYALRGRTDTQYF. Filled out from reference TRBV5-1 and TRBJ2-3, the complete variable domain reads KAGVTQTPRYLIKTRGQQVTLSCSPISGHRSVSWYQQTPGQGLQFLFEYFSETQRNKGNFPGRFSGRQFSNSRSEMNVSTLELGDSALYLCASSYALRGRTDTQYFGPGTRLTVL.

The chain joins TRBV2 to TRBJ2-4; possibly TRBD1 for D (6 bases). CDR3 length: 13 residues. The V and J ends lost 7 bases and 7 bases respectively, with 14 bases between them. The germline V gene has CDR1 SNHLY and CDR2 FYNNEI. The CDR3 nucleotides read TGTGCCAGCAAGGGGACAACTTGGAACATTCAGTACTTC. This gives the protein CASKGTTWNIQYF. Complete variable domain (other parts from reference TRBV2 and TRBJ2-4): EPEVTQTPSHQVTQMGQEVILRCVPISNHLYFYWYRQILGQKVEFLVSFYNNEISEKSEIFDDQFSVERPDGSNFTLKIRSTKLEDSAMYFCASKGTTWNIQYFGAGTRLSVL.

The chain is built from TRBV6-5 and TRBJ1-2; D is ambiguous. The V end was cut by 2 bases, the J end by 2 bases, with 6 bases between. CDR1 and CDR2 from the germline V gene are MNHEY and SVGAGI. This CDR3 region has 13 residues. The CDR3: CASSYDKNYGYTF. CDR3 coding DNA: TGTGCCAGCAGTTACGACAAGAACTATGGCTACACCTTC.

J is TRBJ1-5 and V is TRBV6-2 or TRBV6-3; D may be TRBD1 (6 bases). CDR3 length: 14 residues. V shed 6 bases and J shed 0 bases, with 9 bases lying between them. Per germline, CDR1 MNHEY and CDR2 SVGEGT. In DNA form, the CDR3 reads TGTGCCAGCAGCGGACAGTCTAGCAATCAGCCCCAGCATTTT. Its translation: CASSGQSSNQPQHF.

The V gene is TRBV27, the J gene TRBJ1-6; tentatively, D is TRBD1 (5 bases). The germline CDR1 and CDR2 sequences are MNHEY and SMNVEV (reference sequence). The CDR3 has 15 amino acids. The ends were cut back, 5 bases at V and 1 base at J, with 9 bases in the middle. In nucleotides, the CDR3 is TGTGCCAGCAGTCTACAGGTTTCCTATAATTCACCCCTCCACTTT. Protein product: CASSLQVSYNSPLHF.

This chain uses TRBV30 with TRBJ2-7, with D tentatively TRBD2 (5 bases). The V end was cut by 3 bases, the J end by 0 bases, with 6 bases between. There are 12 residues in the CDR3. The germline CDR1 and CDR2 sequences are GTSNPN and SVGIG (reference sequence). The CDR3 coding sequence is TGTGCCTGGAGGGGGAGCTCCTACGAGCAGTACTTC. It is translated as CAWRGSSYEQYF. Using reference TRBV30 and TRBJ2-7 for the parts outside the CDR3, the full variable domain is SQTIHQWPATLVQPVGSPLSLECTVEGTSNPNLYWYRQAAGRGLQLLFYSVGIGQISSEVPQNLSASRPQDRQFILSSKKLLLSDSGFYLCAWRGSSYEQYFGPGTRLTVT.

This clone was counted a single time. The chain carries TRBV30 and TRBJ1-1; D gene uncertain. In germline, CDR1 is GTSNPN, CDR2 SVGIG (reference sequence). There are 13 residues in the CDR3. Between the trimmed V and J ends, which lost 2 bases and 7 bases, there was a span of 14 bases. This chain's CDR3 is CAWSPSMVSEAFF. CDR3 nucleotide sequence: TGTGCCTGGAGTCCCTCCATGGTGAGTGAAGCTTTCTTT.